The 9 T cell receptor beta chains below come from one sample, sequenced in a study of blood T cells in healthy people across ages. A J-beta primer mix and a sample-barcoded 5' primer were used in a second PCR of roughly 6 to 12 cycles. Each CDR3 protein gets one entry after TCRdb re-called the 5' RACE reads with MiXCR. The sample lists 1.5 million to 2 million distinct CDR3 sequences, roughly 30% occurring once. Sequenced material: blood. Receptors originate from a woman aged 30 to 39 in good health.

The V and J genes are TRBV5-1 and TRBJ2-3; D is undetermined. Between the trimmed V and J ends, which lost 5 bases and 7 bases, there was a span of 14 bases. Germline CDR1 SGHRS, CDR2 YFSETQ. CDR3 length: 13 amino acids. CDR3 sequence reads: CASRLLQGNTQYF. The CDR3 nucleotides are TGCGCCAGCAGACTACTGCAAGGGAATACGCAGTATTTT.

The gene calls are TRBV3-1 and TRBJ1-2, with D possibly TRBD1 on 6 matching bases. Trimming stripped 1 base from V and 2 bases from J, with 8 bases between. This CDR3 comprises 14 residues. The germline V gene has CDR1 LGHDT and CDR2 YNNKEL (reference sequence). The CDR3 is CASSQAGQNYGYTF. The CDR3 nucleotides read TGTGCCAGCAGCCAAGCCGGACAGAACTATGGCTACACCTTC.

There are a few counts of this clonotype. The chain employs TRBV7-2 and TRBJ1-1; D remains ambiguous. CDR1 and CDR2 (germline): SGHTA, FQGNSA. The CDR3 contains 16 residues. Deletions cut 3 bases from V and 0 bases from J, with 14 bases between. CDR3: CASSFASLPMNTEAFF. The CDR3, as DNA: TGTGCCAGCAGCTTTGCCTCTCTGCCTATGAACACTGAAGCTTTCTTT.

The chain joins TRBV12-3 or TRBV12-4 to TRBJ1-2; possibly TRBD1 for D (6 bases). The CDR3 extends over 15 amino acids. V gave up 7 bases and J gave up 6 bases, with 21 bases separating them. The CDR3 loop reads CASTYSSGAGDGYTF. The DNA for the CDR3 is TGTGCCAGCACCTACTCCTCCGGGGCAGGGGATGGCTACACCTTC.

This clonotype was seen more than once but under ten times. This chain uses TRBV7-2 with TRBJ1-2; no clear D gene. The CDR3 is made up of 15 amino acids. Germline V gene sequence: CDR1 SGHTA, CDR2 FQGNSA. V was clipped by 5 bases and J by 5 bases, with 18 bases between them. The CDR3 protein is CASSPLRTGGYGYTF. CDR3 DNA: TGTGCCAGCAGCCCCCTGAGGACGGGAGGTTATGGCTACACCTTC.

The chain recombines TRBV7-2 with TRBJ2-1; the match to TRBD2 covers 8 bases. After removal of 5 bases from V and 5 bases from J, the junction contained 8 bases not matched to a gene. The germline gives CDR1 SGHTA, CDR2 FQGNSA. CDR3 size: 15 residues. The CDR3 DNA is TGTGCCAGCAGCCAGCGAACGGGAGGGGACAATGAGCAGTTCTTC. Translation gives CASSQRTGGDNEQFF.

V usage is TRBV5-1 and J usage is TRBJ2-7; 10 nucleotides line up with TRBD1. V shed 0 bases and J 6 bases; nucleotides not matched to a gene: 6. Germline CDR1 is SGHRS and CDR2 is YFSETQ. The CDR3 has 15 amino acids. CDR3 coding DNA: TGCGCCAGCAGCTTGGATCGGACAGGGGGAGGCGAGCAGTACTTC. Protein sequence: CASSLDRTGGGEQYF.

This clonotype was seen a handful of times. The chain joins TRBV7-2 to TRBJ2-7, with D unclear. CDR3 length: 16 amino acids. CDR1 is SGHTA and CDR2 is FQGNSA in the germline V gene. V lost 1 base to trimming and J lost 4 bases, with 17 bases between them. The CDR3 DNA is TGTGCCAGCAGCTTAGGGTCTGGCGGCCCCAATTACGAGCAGTACTTC. It translates to CASSLGSGGPNYEQYF.

The chain has TRBV12-3 or TRBV12-4 and TRBJ2-1; the D is unclear. With the DNA end fitting TRBJ2-7 better, the J assignment may be wrong. The CDR3 has 16 amino acids. The CDR3 DNA reads TGTGCCAGCGTTAAGGCCCCTATGAGCTCCTACAATGAGCAGTACTTC. Protein: CASVKAPMSSYNEQYF.